These T cell receptor beta chains were read from a single sample in a study of PD-1 blockade in classical Hodgkin lymphoma. Sequenced by immunoSEQ multiplex PCR; TCRdb stores in-frame clones only, minus some. Of approximately 44,000 clones listed, approximately 64% are singletons. Material: peripheral blood mononuclear cells (PBMCs), obtained at baseline. The receptors were gathered from a human donor with classical Hodgkin lymphoma. CDR3s include the opening cysteine and the closing phenylalanine or tryptophan. D genes are given only for firm matches. Not all rows give a size; the values are once, few, many and, for expanded clones, a class.

D gene	clone size	V gene	CDR3 length	CDR3 protein
-	-	TRBV9	18	CASSPRLETVSGANVLTF
-	-	TRBV5-5	15	CASSPLGRVVDEQYF
-	-	TRBV28	14	CASSFTGYSYEQYF
-	-	TRBV6-5	15	CASSYWGANTGELFF
TRBD1	-	TRBV7-6	15	CASSDTGTVNTEAFF
TRBD1	few	TRBV6-4	18	CARSDKETRTGFYNEQFF
-	medium-sized	TRBV28	14	CASSWTGGNSPLHF
TRBD2	-	TRBV14	15	CASRPEAGADNEQFF
TRBD1	-	TRBV28	17	CASSLPQGAGYTGELFF
-	-	TRBV15	14	CATRFSLMNTEAFF
-	few	TRBV27	14	CASTTLFGLTEAFF
-	-	TRBV6-4	13	CASSEQGGYGYTF
-	-	TRBV7-9	13	CASSPAGGTEAFF
TRBD2	-	TRBV7-2	14	CASSSGLAGETQYF
-	-	TRBV6-5	14	CASIGGTGATGYTF
-	-	TRBV7-8	15	CASSLRWGTGNEQFF
TRBD1	-	TRBV15	16	CATSFGTGALGNTIYF
-	-	TRBV6-4	13	CASSETGNTEAFF
TRBD1	-	TRBV15	14	CATSMDRESSEQYF
-	-	TRBV7-6	16	CASSLGASSGANVLTF
-	-	TRBV5-1	15	CASRTRPYTNEKLFF
-	-	TRBV11-2	15	CASSLGRGGLPEAFF
-	-	TRBV30	13	CAWSVGGVNEQYF
TRBD1	many	TRBV18	17	CASSAQPTGEIGNTIYF
TRBD2	-	TRBV27	16	CASSLLAGMNTGELFF
TRBD2	-	TRBV10-3	15	CAISASGTKEGEQFF
-	-	TRBV30	16	CAWSVDGRGSNYGYTF
TRBD1	-	TRBV30	14	CAWSVGTGSSEQYF
-	few	TRBV6-1	13	CASKDTGSGEQYF
-	-	TRBV11-3	14	CASSLGDFNYGYTF
-	-	TRBV10-3	15	CAISELTGPTDTQYF
TRBD1	-	TRBV7-9	19	CASSSRIGTALTTNEKLFF
-	-	TRBV27	14	CAIEWACMENIQYF
-	few	TRBV5-1	15	CASSLYKTDTGELFF
-	-	TRBV6-5	14	CASSYPTGSREQFF
TRBD2	-	TRBV4-3	15	CASSQGLAGGLEQFF
-	-	TRBV27	14	CASSLLAGSYEQYF
-	-	TRBV7-2	13	CASSLGSYVSSVF
TRBD2	-	TRBV7-3	16	CASSLTGGAHTGELFF
TRBD2	-	TRBV28	12	CASSYSGRVQFF
-	-	TRBV7-9	11	CASSFETEAFF
-	few	TRBV12-1	13	CASSFQQGKTQYF
-	-	TRBV27	11	CASMRSNEQFF
-	-	TRBV19	14	CASRSQDSLYGYTF
TRBD2	once	TRBV7-9	14	CASSLLTSGDEQFF